This TCR beta chain was sequenced during a study of beta chain features in type 1 diabetes. Turning to the study itself: Summed over all samples, the examined sorted cells came to roughly 110 million.

Regarding the study as a whole: A PCR bias possibly favoring shorter templates would apply equally to patients and controls.

The authors reverse transcribed all of the isolated RNA, so sequencing captured expressed TCRB transcripts. Sequenced by immunoSEQ multiplex PCR; TCRdb stores in-frame clones only, minus some. The data contain roughly 60,000 clones, approximately 59% of them singletons. The CDR3 is made up of 13 amino acids. CDR1 LGHNA and CDR2 YNFKEQ come from the germline V gene. The V end was cut by 3 bases, the J end by 11 bases, with 14 bases between. A note on this clone: What it binds is unknown.

The sequence derives from a woman under 30 in good health. Sequenced sample: Tregs from blood. V is TRBV4-2 and J is TRBJ1-3, with D perhaps matching TRBD1 (6 bases). The CDR3 region is CASSQERQAPIYF. CDR3 coding DNA: TGTGCCAGCAGCCAGGAGAGACAGGCTCCCATATATTTT.